Listed below are T cell receptor beta chains from one sample, sequenced in a study of T cells after yellow fever vaccination. TCRdb independently ran MiXCR on the 5' RACE reads; one entry per CDR3 protein. The sample lists about 500,000 distinct CDR3 sequences; approximately 16% were seen once. The material sequenced was PBMCs, taken 4 to 5 days after the first yellow fever vaccination. These receptors came from a man aged 18 to 30 who received the YFV17D yellow fever vaccine. Each CDR3 is given with its conserved first and last residue. D genes are given only for firm matches. Size tells how often a clone was seen (once, few, many) or the class of an expanded clone, and some rows leave it out.

J: TRBJ2-1; size: few; D: TRBD2; V: TRBV4-3; DNA: TGCGCCAGCAGCCAAGAAGCGGGGGACTACAATGAGCAGTTCTTC; CDR3: CASSQEAGDYNEQFF
J: TRBJ2-1; size: -; D: TRBD2; V: TRBV10-3; DNA: TGTGCCACAGCGGGACTAGCGGTTTACAATGAGCAGTTCTTC; CDR3: CATAGLAVYNEQFF
J: TRBJ2-1; size: few; D: TRBD2; V: TRBV9; DNA: TGTGCCAGCGCAAGAAGCGGGGGGAACTCCTACAATGAGCAGTTCTTC; CDR3: CASARSGGNSYNEQFF
J: TRBJ2-7; size: few; D: -; V: TRBV3-1; DNA: TGTGCCAGCAGCCGCGCTCCAAAAACCGGGACCCTCAATTACGAGCAGTACTTC; CDR3: CASSRAPKTGTLNYEQYF
J: TRBJ2-1; size: -; D: -; V: TRBV10-1; DNA: TGCGCCAGCCTGGACGGATCCCATGACAATGAGCAGTTCTTC; CDR3: CASLDGSHDNEQFF
J: TRBJ2-6; size: few; D: -; V: TRBV3-1; DNA: TGTGCCAGCAGCCATTCGGGAAGTGGGGCCAACGTCCTGACTTTC; CDR3: CASSHSGSGANVLTF
J: TRBJ2-1; size: few; D: TRBD2; V: TRBV18; DNA: TGTGCCAGCTCACCGCTAGCGGGGGGTAACAATGAGCAGTTCTTC; CDR3: CASSPLAGGNNEQFF
J: TRBJ2-5; size: -; D: TRBD2; V: TRBV3-1; DNA: TGTGCCAGCAGCCAAAGCGGGGGACTCGGAGAGACCCAGTACTTC; CDR3: CASSQSGGLGETQYF
J: TRBJ2-3; size: few; D: -; V: TRBV20-1; DNA: TGCAGTGCTGCGCAGGGTAGCGGACATAGCACAGATACGCAGTATTTT; CDR3: CSAAQGSGHSTDTQYF
J: TRBJ1-1; size: -; D: -; V: TRBV27; DNA: TGTGCCAGCAGTTTGCTGGCAGCGATGAACACTGAAGCTTTCTTT; CDR3: CASSLLAAMNTEAFF
J: TRBJ1-1; size: few; D: -; V: TRBV6-5; DNA: TGTGCCAGCAGTTACAAGTGGTGGTACACTGAAGCTTTCTTT; CDR3: CASSYKWWYTEAFF